The sequence of this T cell receptor (beta chain) was determined in a study of blood T cells in healthy people across ages. The study's findings and limits: With naive T cell percentage, TCR beta diversity showed a strong correlation.

A second PCR of roughly 7 to 11 cycles used a sample-barcoded 5' primer and a J-beta primer mix. Tagging of each cDNA molecule was performed by a template-switch adaptor with 12 random nucleotides. CDR3-containing paired-end reads numbering at least 2.5 million came from each sample. TCRdb used MiXCR to reprocess the 5' RACE reads, holding one entry per CDR3 protein. Counted here are hundreds of thousands of distinct CDR3 sequences, roughly 50% occurring once; the ten biggest clones make up more than 35%. This clonotype has only a few counts. Its antigen is unidentified. The clonotype originates from a man in his sixties in good health. The sequenced sample consisted of blood.

The CDR3 nucleotides read TGCAGCGGGCAGGGAGGAGGTTACACCGGGGAGCTGTTTTTT. Amino acids: CSGQGGGYTGELFF. This rearrangement joins TRBV29-1 to TRBJ2-2, with a weak D call TRBD2 (6 bases). CDR3 length equals 14 residues. Germline CDR1 SQVTM, CDR2 ANQGSEA. Trimming took off 7 bases at V and 3 bases at J, with 15 bases between the two ends.